This TCR beta chain derives from a study of cytomegalovirus exposure and HLA in healthy donors. The study's findings and limits: A later analysis linked around 15,000 TCR beta sequences to HLA alleles at 0.05 false discovery rate. In a later analysis, across HLA loci, associated TCR counts were highest for DRB1, lowest for HLA-C. According to reports, the classifier identified cytomegalovirus status with high specificity and sensitivity. The only immune exposure information that was available was CMV serostatus.

Primers for the PCR totalled 60 Vbeta and 13 Jbeta. Using immunoSEQ multiplex PCR, the repertoire was profiled, and TCRdb retains in-frame clones only, with some absent. The data contain about 160,000 clones, over 70% of them seen just once; the ten biggest clones take up approximately 3.4%. As for this clone: Its antigen is unknown.

Germline trimming cut 5 bases from V and 3 bases from J; bases unmatched to any gene: 7. The germline CDR1 and CDR2 sequences are SGHVT and SQSDAQ. The CDR3 has 14 residues. The sequenced material came from PBMCs. The rearrangement uses TRBV7-4 and TRBJ2-7; TRBD1 matches at 7 bases. The clonotype originates from a woman in her forties or fifties in good health and CMV-seropositive. The CDR3 loop is CASSDTGDNYEQYF. The CDR3 DNA sequence: TGTGCCAGCAGCGACACAGGGGATAACTACGAGCAGTACTTC.